Listed below are T cell receptor beta chains from one sample, sequenced in a study of blood T cell repertoires in COVID-19. Clones were read by immunoSEQ multiplex PCR, and TCRdb kept only the in-frame ones, dropping some. This table has 25,000 to 30,000 clones, roughly nine tenths appearing once. The specimen sequenced was peripheral blood. The receptors derive from a human donor in a cohort sampled during active COVID-19. Each CDR3 is given with its conserved first and last residue. The D gene is left open where the match is weak. Only part of the rows carry a size: once, few, many, or a class if the clone is expanded.

-	once	TRBV6-5	TRBJ1-2	TGTGCCAGCAGTCCGGGGTGGTATGGCTACACCTTC	CASSPGWYGYTF
-	-	TRBV2	TRBJ1-2	TGTGCCAGCAGTGTCACTTACTATGGCTACACCTTC	CASSVTYYGYTF
TRBD2	few	TRBV6-4	TRBJ2-2	TGTGCCAGCAGTGACGTTGGGACTAGCGGGGAATCCGGGGAGCTGTTTTTT	CASSDVGTSGESGELFF
-	-	TRBV4-1	TRBJ1-2	TGCGCCAGCAGCCAGGGGCTCATTGGCTACACCTTC	CASSQGLIGYTF
TRBD2	-	TRBV4-1	TRBJ2-1	TGCGCCAGCAGCTCCCAGCGGGGGCCGAATGAGCAGTTCTTC	CASSSQRGPNEQFF
TRBD1	-	TRBV6-5	TRBJ1-2	TGTGCCAGCAGTTACTCTGGGACAGGGGGTACTGGCTACACCTTC	CASSYSGTGGTGYTF
TRBD1	-	TRBV6-5	TRBJ1-2	TGTGCCAGCAGAGAGACCCGGGGACAGTCCTATGGCTACACCTTC	CASRETRGQSYGYTF
TRBD2	-	TRBV7-3	TRBJ2-2	TGTGCCAGCAGCTTAAGCTCTAGCGGGGGGTTTGACACCGGGGAGCTGTTTTTT	CASSLSSSGGFDTGELFF
-	-	TRBV27	TRBJ2-3	TGTGCCAGCAGTTCCAGAGGGCCCAACGATACGCAGTATTTT	CASSSRGPNDTQYF
TRBD1	-	TRBV29-1	TRBJ1-4	TGCAGCGTTGCCGGGACAGACGAAAAACTGTTTTTT	CSVAGTDEKLFF
-	-	TRBV9	TRBJ2-1	TGTGCCAGCAGCTTACCAGGTGTAGGCAATGAGCAGTTCTTC	CASSLPGVGNEQFF
-	-	TRBV2	TRBJ2-6	TGTGCCAGCGGAGGGCGCTCTGGGGCCAACGTCCTGACTTTC	CASGGRSGANVLTF
TRBD1	-	TRBV6-6	TRBJ2-1	TGTGCCAGCAGAAACTTCCAGGGGGCACAGAATGAGCAGTTCTTC	CASRNFQGAQNEQFF
-	once	TRBV5-1	TRBJ1-1	TGCGCCAGCAGCTTGCAAGGGGGACTGAACACTGAAGCTTTCTTT	CASSLQGGLNTEAFF
TRBD2	-	TRBV29-1	TRBJ2-1	TGCAGCGTTGAACTCCTCGGGGGGGCTGGATACAATGAGCAGTTCTTC	CSVELLGGAGYNEQFF
TRBD2	-	TRBV5-1	TRBJ2-1	TGCGCCAGCAGCAACCGAACGTCGGGGGGTTCCGAGCAGTTCTTC	CASSNRTSGGSEQFF
TRBD1	-	TRBV27	TRBJ1-5	TGTGCCAGCTCAACAGAAAAGGGACAGGGTCTCGGACAGCCCCAGCATTTT	CASSTEKGQGLGQPQHF
TRBD2	-	TRBV5-1	TRBJ2-1	TGCGCCAGCAGCCGAAGCGGGGGGGACTACAATGAGCAGTTCTTC	CASSRSGGDYNEQFF
-	-	TRBV5-5	TRBJ1-2	TGTGCCAGCAGCTTGTATGACAGGCCGGAGAATAACTATGGCTACACCTTC	CASSLYDRPENNYGYTF
-	-	TRBV23-1	TRBJ2-7	TGCGCCAGCAGACAGGGTCTGGAGTACTTC	CASRQGLEYF
TRBD1	-	TRBV6-5	TRBJ1-4	TGTGCCAGCAGTTACGGCCAGGGGGGCGGTGAAAAACTGTTTTTT	CASSYGQGGGEKLFF
TRBD1	-	TRBV2	TRBJ1-5	TGTGCCAGCAGTCGCCGGGGACAGGTAGTTCAGCCCCAGCATTTT	CASSRRGQVVQPQHF
-	-	TRBV7-2	TRBJ1-1	TGTGCCAGCAGAGCAGACAGTTTGAACACTGAAGCTTTCTTT	CASRADSLNTEAFF
TRBD1	-	TRBV5-6	TRBJ1-2	TGTGCCAGCAGCTTGGTTGACAGGGGGCTAGGCTACACCTTC	CASSLVDRGLGYTF
-	once	TRBV18	TRBJ1-2	TGTGCCAGCTCACCACCTAGCAATGAGGATGGCTACACCTTC	CASSPPSNEDGYTF